The 23 T cell receptor beta chains given below trace back to one sample, sequenced in a study of blood T cells in healthy people across ages. The authors ran a second PCR of about 6 to 12 cycles using a sample-barcoded 5' primer and a J-beta primer mix. TCRdb independently ran MiXCR on the 5' RACE reads; one entry per CDR3 protein. Of some 1.5 million distinct CDR3 sequences in the sample, about 30% were seen once. Sequenced input: blood. These receptors originate from a woman aged 25 to 39 in good health.

Details on this clonotype: A much larger clone lies one base from this, so it may be a read error. The gene calls are TRBV14 and TRBJ2-1; 7 bases are shared with TRBD1. The CDR3 spans 17 residues. Germline-derived CDR1 and CDR2 are SGHDN and FVKESK. With 3 bases clipped from V and 8 bases from J, the junction kept 16 bases outside the gene matches. The CDR3 protein is CASSHNRGPGVLDEQFF. The CDR3 bases are TGTGCCAGCAGCCACAACAGGGGACCTGGGGTTTTAGATGAGCAGTTCTTC. Full variable domain (remainder filled in from reference TRBV14 and TRBJ2-1): EAGVTQFPSHSVIEKGQTVTLRCDPISGHDNLYWYRRVMGKEIKFLLHFVKESKQDESGMPNNRFLAERTGGTYSTLKVQPAELEDSGVYFCASSHNRGPGVLDEQFFGPGTRLTVL.

At least ten counts were recorded for this clonotype. This sequence joins TRBV4-3 and TRBJ2-7; 8 bases map to TRBD2. With V trimmed by 2 bases and J by 2 bases, 5 bases remained unmatched. This CDR3 is 15 amino acids long. Germline CDR1 reads LGHNA; CDR2 reads YSLEER. CDR3 sequence (DNA): TGCGCCAGCAGCCAATTTAGCGGGGCCGCCTACGAGCAGTACTTC. Protein sequence: CASSQFSGAAYEQYF.

In its sample, this clonotype was seen a few times. The V gene is TRBV20-1, the J gene TRBJ2-7; TRBD2 might be the D (5 bases). The CDR3 has 12 amino acids. Trimming shortened V by 5 bases and J by 4 bases, and 12 bases separated the two germline ends. The germline gives CDR1 DFQATT, CDR2 SNEGSKA (reference sequence). This chain's CDR3 is CSAALTGYEQYF. As DNA, the CDR3 is TGCAGTGCTGCTCTGACGGGGTACGAGCAGTACTTC.

The rearrangement links TRBV7-9 to TRBJ2-7; maybe TRBD2 (5 bases). The CDR3 loop spans 16 amino acids. V was cut by 3 bases and J by 7 bases, with 22 bases left in between. Germline V gene lookup returns CDR1 SEHNR and CDR2 FQNEAQ (reference sequence). CDR3 residues: CASSLNPRGSYNEQYF. The CDR3 DNA reads as TGTGCCAGCAGCTTGAATCCTCGGGGATCCTACAATGAGCAGTACTTC.

The CDR3 coding sequence is TGTGCTGTCCCTAGCGATTCGTACAATGAGCAGTTCTTC. Its translation is CAVPSDSYNEQFF. The J gene is TRBJ2-1, the V gene TRBV15; D is perhaps TRBD2 (6 bases). CDR3 size: 13 residues. Germline assignment: CDR1 LNHNV and CDR2 YYDKDF (reference sequence).

This clonotype was recorded many times. V usage is TRBV29-1 and J usage is TRBJ1-2, with D perhaps TRBD1 (5 bases). This CDR3 spans 11 amino acids. V lost 4 bases and J 6 bases, leaving 9 bases between the germline ends. Germline CDR1 reads SQVTM; CDR2 reads ANQGSEA. The CDR3 region has the DNA TGCAGCGTTGTGTACAGGAATGGCTACACCTTC. Translated, it gives CSVVYRNGYTF. Together with reference TRBV29-1 and TRBJ1-2, the CDR3 gives the full variable domain: SAVISQKPSRDICQRGTSLTIQCQVDSQVTMMFWYRQQPGQSLTLIATANQGSEATYESGFVIDKFPISRPNLTFSTLTVSNMSPEDSSIYLCSVVYRNGYTFGSGTRLTVV.

This rearrangement joins TRBV27 to TRBJ2-4; D is possibly TRBD2 (6 bases). Germline CDR1 reads MNHEY; CDR2 reads SMNVEV (reference sequence). Trimming took off 2 bases at V and 7 bases at J, with 21 bases between the two ends. CDR3 length: 17 amino acids. In DNA, the CDR3 is TGTGCCAGCAGTTTAGCATCTCCGGGACTCCTCAGGAACATTCAGTACTTC. Its protein is CASSLASPGLLRNIQYF.

Many counts were recorded for this clonotype. The chain combines TRBV11-2 with TRBJ2-3, with a possible D match to TRBD1 (5 bases). CDR3 length: 15 amino acids. Germline values: CDR1 SGHAT, CDR2 FQNNGV. Trimming took 0 bases from V and 3 from J, leaving 10 bases between them. CDR3 in amino acids: CASSLDQGSTDTQYF. The CDR3 coding sequence is TGTGCCAGCAGCTTAGACCAGGGTTCGACAGATACGCAGTATTTT. Based on the CDR3 plus reference TRBV11-2 and TRBJ2-3, the full variable domain is EAGVAQSPRYKIIEKRQSVAFWCNPISGHATLYWYQQILGQGPKLLIQFQNNGVVDDSQLPKDRFSAERLKGVDSTLKIQPAKLEDSAVYLCASSLDQGSTDTQYFGPGTRLTVL.

The rearrangement joins TRBV14 to TRBJ2-1; a possible D gene is TRBD2 (5 bases). The CDR3 is made up of 14 amino acids. Between the trimmed V and J ends, which lost 3 bases and 2 bases, there was a span of 8 bases. CDR1 is SGHDN and CDR2 is FVKESK in the germline V gene. The CDR3 is CASSQRATYNEQFF. The DNA for the CDR3 is TGTGCCAGCAGCCAGCGGGCTACCTACAATGAGCAGTTCTTC.

This clonotype was detected a few times. The V and J genes are TRBV12-3 or TRBV12-4 and TRBJ2-2; unclear D gene. This CDR3 spans 14 amino acids. Trimming took off 1 base at V and 2 bases at J, with 5 bases between the two ends. The CDR3 region is CASSLDSNTGELFF. CDR3 nucleotides: TGTGCCAGCAGTTTAGATTCCAACACCGGGGAGCTGTTTTTT.

The V gene is TRBV7-9, the J gene TRBJ2-2; D is ambiguous. CDR1 and CDR2 (germline): SEHNR, FQNEAQ (reference sequence). Deletions cut 5 bases from V and 9 bases from J, with 10 bases between. The CDR3 is 12 amino acids. This chain's CDR3 is CASSPTGRELFF. The DNA for the CDR3 is TGTGCCAGCAGCCCTACTGGAAGGGAGCTGTTTTTT.

This clonotype was seen at least ten times. The V call is TRBV27, the J call TRBJ2-4, with a weak D call TRBD2 (5 bases). This CDR3 is built from 13 residues. CDR1 and CDR2 (germline): MNHEY, SMNVEV (reference sequence). The V end lost 6 bases, the J end lost 6 bases, and 12 bases lay between the germline ends. CDR3 region: CASRRQAGNIQYF. In nucleotides, the CDR3 is TGTGCCAGCAGACGGCAGGCGGGAAACATTCAGTACTTC.

This clonotype occurred a few times. The chain has TRBV14 and TRBJ2-7; tentative D call: TRBD1 (6 bases). The J call may be wrong; the DNA end is better matched by TRBJ2-5. Germline lookup yields CDR1 SGHDN and CDR2 FVKESK. The CDR3 consists of 14 residues. CDR3 residues: CASSQQQGDETQYF. Written as DNA, the CDR3 is TGTGCCAGCAGCCAGCAACAGGGTGATGAGACCCAGTACTTC.

The V call is TRBV4-1, the J call TRBJ2-5, with 10 bases identical to TRBD2. The V and J ends lost 0 bases and 5 bases, in that order; junction bases with no gene match: 6. CDR3 length: 16 residues. The V gene's germline CDR1 is MGHRA and CDR2 YSYEKL. This CDR3 is CASSQDPGLASETQYF. CDR3 DNA: TGCGCCAGCAGCCAAGATCCGGGACTAGCGTCCGAGACCCAGTACTTC.

This clonotype appeared a few times. The V and J genes are TRBV20-1 and TRBJ1-1, with TRBD1 as a possible D gene (6 bases). V dropped 6 bases and J dropped 11 bases, with 25 bases sitting between them. Germline-derived CDR1 and CDR2 are DFQATT and SNEGSKA (reference sequence). This CDR3 comprises 14 residues. The CDR3 region is CSAKGGTSSPGAFF. CDR3 DNA: TGCAGTGCCAAGGGGGGGACATCCTCTCCGGGTGCTTTCTTT.

This clonotype has only a few counts. The rearrangement uses TRBV5-5 and TRBJ1-1, with D perhaps TRBD1 (5 bases). Trimming cost V 0 bases and J 0 bases, with 9 bases left between them. Germline CDR1 is SGHKS and CDR2 is YYEKEE (reference sequence). The CDR3 covers 15 residues. The CDR3 DNA reads as TGTGCCAGCAGCTTGGTGGGGACCATGAACACTGAAGCTTTCTTT. It is translated as CASSLVGTMNTEAFF.

In this sample, this clonotype turned up a few times. The chain links TRBV12-3 or TRBV12-4 to TRBJ2-3; maybe TRBD2 (5 bases). V shed 3 bases and J shed 1 base, with 8 bases lying between them. The CDR3 sequence is 14 residues long. DNA of the CDR3: TGTGCCAGCAGTTTGCAGGAGGGCACAGATACGCAGTATTTT. It translates to CASSLQEGTDTQYF.

On this clonotype: Since a much larger clone is just one base distant, this may be a read error. The V call is TRBV11-2, the J call TRBJ2-3; unclear D gene. CDR1 and CDR2 (germline): SGHAT, FQNNGV. CDR3 length equals 12 residues. CDR3 amino acids: CANSTPGDTQYF. The CDR3 DNA reads as TGTGCCAACAGCACCCCAGGAGATACGCAGTATTTT.

The rearrangement uses TRBV12-3 or TRBV12-4 and TRBJ2-7, with D tentatively TRBD1 or TRBD2 (7 bases each). Trimming removed 8 bases at V and 7 bases at J, with 24 bases between. This CDR3 is 15 amino acids long. The CDR3 here is CASGGGKTGVNEQYF. As DNA, the CDR3 is TGTGCCAGCGGGGGGGGAAAAACAGGGGTCAATGAGCAGTACTTC.

This chain joins TRBV5-5 and TRBJ1-5, with D possibly being TRBD1 (6 bases). The CDR3 covers 16 residues. The V end lost 3 bases, the J end lost 2 bases, and 15 bases lay between the germline ends. The germline gives CDR1 SGHKS, CDR2 YYEKEE (reference sequence). CDR3 sequence reads: CASSSRTGMGNQPQHF. The CDR3 nucleotides are TGTGCCAGCAGCTCTCGAACAGGGATGGGCAATCAGCCCCAGCATTTT.

This clonotype was seen more than once but under ten times. The chain recombines TRBV11-2 with TRBJ2-3; D may be TRBD1 (5 bases). Trimming removed 0 bases at V and 1 base at J, with 14 bases between. This CDR3 is built from 17 residues. Germline V gene lookup returns CDR1 SGHAT and CDR2 FQNNGV. The CDR3 coding sequence is TGTGCCAGCAGCTTAGATGGGGCAGGTCGTGGCACAGATACGCAGTATTTT. Translation: CASSLDGAGRGTDTQYF.

Worth noting for this clonotype: This may be a read error: a much more frequent sequence differs by one nucleotide. The rearrangement joins TRBV5-1 to TRBJ2-5; 7 bases fit TRBD1. Per the germline V gene, CDR1 is SGHRS and CDR2 is YFSETQ. CDR3 length equals 13 residues. J gave up 11 bases and V 4 bases, and 11 bases lay outside the gene matches. The CDR3 coding sequence is TGCGCCAGCAGCATCGGGACAGTAGGCAAGCAGTACTTC. Encoded protein: CASSIGTVGKQYF.

The genes are TRBV6-5 and TRBJ2-2; maybe TRBD2 (6 bases). The V end lost 6 bases, the J end lost 5 bases, and 16 bases lay between the germline ends. In germline, CDR1 is MNHEY, CDR2 SVGAGI. The CDR3 length is 15 residues. CDR3 in DNA: TGTGCCAGCAGCCCCCGGGAGAAGGTGACCGGGGAGCTGTTTTTT. This sequence encodes CASSPREKVTGELFF.